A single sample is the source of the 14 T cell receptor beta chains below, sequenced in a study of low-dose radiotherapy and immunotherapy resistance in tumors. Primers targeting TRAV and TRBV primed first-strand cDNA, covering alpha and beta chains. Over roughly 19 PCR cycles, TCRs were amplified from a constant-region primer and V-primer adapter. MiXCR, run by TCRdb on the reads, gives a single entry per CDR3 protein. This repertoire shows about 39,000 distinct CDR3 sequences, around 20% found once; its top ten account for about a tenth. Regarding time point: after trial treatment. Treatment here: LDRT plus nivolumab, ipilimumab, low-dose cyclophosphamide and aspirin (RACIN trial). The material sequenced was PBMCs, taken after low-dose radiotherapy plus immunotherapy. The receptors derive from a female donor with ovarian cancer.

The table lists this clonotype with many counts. The CDR3 DNA is TGTGCCTGGAGGGGGGACAGGTCTAATGAAAAACTGTTTTTT. It codes for CAWRGDRSNEKLFF. The chain has TRBV30 and TRBJ1-4; 8 bases are a match to TRBD1. The CDR3 consists of 14 residues. CDR1 GTSNPN and CDR2 SVGIG come from the germline V gene (reference sequence). Trimming took 3 bases from V and 3 from J; bases not matched to a gene: 3.

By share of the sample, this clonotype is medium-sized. The CDR3 is CASTLAGTGAPYNEQFF. The CDR3 DNA reads as TGTGCCAGCACTTTGGCCGGAACAGGGGCCCCCTACAATGAGCAGTTCTTC. This chain connects TRBV28 to TRBJ2-1; 7 bases align to TRBD1. The junction had 14 bases not matched to a gene; V was cut back by 7 bases and J by 2 bases. The CDR3 has 17 amino acids. The germline gives CDR1 MDHEN, CDR2 SYDVKM.

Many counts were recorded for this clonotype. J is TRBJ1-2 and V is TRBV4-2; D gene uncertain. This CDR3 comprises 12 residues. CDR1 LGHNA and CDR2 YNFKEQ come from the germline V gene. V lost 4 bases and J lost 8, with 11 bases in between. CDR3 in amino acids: CASSPVSGGYTF. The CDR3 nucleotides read TGTGCCAGCAGCCCCGTCAGTGGGGGCTACACCTTC.

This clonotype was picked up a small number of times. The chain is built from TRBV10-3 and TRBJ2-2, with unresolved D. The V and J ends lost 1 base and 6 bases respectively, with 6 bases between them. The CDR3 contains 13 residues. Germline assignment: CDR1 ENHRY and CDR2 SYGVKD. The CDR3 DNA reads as TGTGCCATCAGTGAGTTACGGGCCGGGGAGCTGTTTTTT. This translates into CAISELRAGELFF.

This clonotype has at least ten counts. The CDR3: CSARPGQGVYTF. The CDR3 coding sequence is TGCAGTGCTAGGCCGGGACAGGGGGTCTACACCTTC. The chain joins TRBV20-1 to TRBJ1-2; 11 bases align to TRBD1. Trimming cost V 3 bases and J 10 bases; bases outside gene matches: 4. There are 12 residues in the CDR3. Germline V gives CDR1 DFQATT, CDR2 SNEGSKA (reference sequence).

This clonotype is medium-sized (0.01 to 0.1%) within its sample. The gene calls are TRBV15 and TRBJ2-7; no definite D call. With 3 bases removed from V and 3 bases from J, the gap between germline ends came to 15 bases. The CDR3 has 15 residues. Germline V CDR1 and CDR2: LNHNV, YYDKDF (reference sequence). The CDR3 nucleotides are TGTGCCACCAGCAGTGGTCAGGACGGCTTCTACGAGCAGTACTTC. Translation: CATSSGQDGFYEQYF.

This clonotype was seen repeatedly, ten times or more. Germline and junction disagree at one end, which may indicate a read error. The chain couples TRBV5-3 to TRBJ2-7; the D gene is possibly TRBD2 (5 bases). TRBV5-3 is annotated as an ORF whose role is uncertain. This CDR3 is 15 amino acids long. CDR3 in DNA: TGTGCCAGCAGCTTGGACCCGGGGAACTCCTACGAGCAGTACTTC. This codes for CASSLDPGNSYEQYF.

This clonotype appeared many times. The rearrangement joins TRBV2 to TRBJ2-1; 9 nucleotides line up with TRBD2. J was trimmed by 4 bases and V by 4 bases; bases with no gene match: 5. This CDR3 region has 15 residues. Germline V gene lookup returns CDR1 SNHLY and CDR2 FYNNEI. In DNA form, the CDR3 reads TGTGCCAGCAGTGGGCTGACTAGCGGTTACAATGAGCAGTTCTTC. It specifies CASSGLTSGYNEQFF.

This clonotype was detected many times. Here the CDR3 reads CASSLVGDSNQPQHF. The CDR3 DNA reads TGTGCCAGCAGTTTGGTGGGGGATAGCAATCAGCCCCAGCATTTT. The chain is built from TRBV12-3 or TRBV12-4 and TRBJ1-5, with D possibly being TRBD1 (5 bases). This CDR3 comprises 15 residues. V was pared by 3 bases and J by 0 bases, with 9 bases between.

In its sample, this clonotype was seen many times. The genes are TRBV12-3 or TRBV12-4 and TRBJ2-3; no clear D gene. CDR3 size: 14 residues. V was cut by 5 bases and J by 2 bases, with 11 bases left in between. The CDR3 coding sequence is TGTGCCAGCAGTCCAGGATATTCCACAGATACGCAGTATTTT. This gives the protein CASSPGYSTDTQYF.

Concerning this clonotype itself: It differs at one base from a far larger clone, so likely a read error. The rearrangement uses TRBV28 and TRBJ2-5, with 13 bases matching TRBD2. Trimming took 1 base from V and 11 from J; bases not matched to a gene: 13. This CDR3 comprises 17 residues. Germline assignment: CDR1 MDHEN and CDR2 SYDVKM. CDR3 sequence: CASSLLLAGGSDNEQYF. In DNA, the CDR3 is TGTGCCAGCAGTTTATTACTAGCGGGGGGGTCAGACAATGAGCAGTACTTC.

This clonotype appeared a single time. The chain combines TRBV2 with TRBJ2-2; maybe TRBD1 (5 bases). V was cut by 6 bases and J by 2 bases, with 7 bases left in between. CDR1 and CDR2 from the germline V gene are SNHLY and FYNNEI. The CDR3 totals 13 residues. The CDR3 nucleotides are TGTGCCAGCAGGACAGACAACACCGGGGAGCTGTTTTTT. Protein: CASRTDNTGELFF. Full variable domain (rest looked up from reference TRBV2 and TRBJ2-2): EPEVTQTPSHQVTQMGQEVILRCVPISNHLYFYWYRQILGQKVEFLVSFYNNEISEKSEIFDDQFSVERPDGSNFTLKIRSTKLEDSAMYFCASRTDNTGELFFGEGSRLTVL.

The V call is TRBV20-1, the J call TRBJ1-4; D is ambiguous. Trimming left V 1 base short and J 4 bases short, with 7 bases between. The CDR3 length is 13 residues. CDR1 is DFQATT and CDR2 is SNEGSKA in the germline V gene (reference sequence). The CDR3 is CSARGLYNEKLFF. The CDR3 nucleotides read TGCAGTGCTAGAGGTCTATATAATGAAAAACTGTTTTTT.

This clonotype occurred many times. This CDR3 is CASSVVGLAGGRDTQYF. CDR3 sequence (DNA): TGTGCCAGCAGCGTAGTGGGACTAGCGGGAGGTCGGGATACGCAGTATTTT. J is TRBJ2-3 and V is TRBV9; 15 bases are shared with TRBD2. Per germline, CDR1 SGDLS and CDR2 YYNGEE. Trimming removed 0 bases from V and 6 bases from J; junction bases left unmatched: 5. The CDR3 runs 17 residues.